A single sample is the source of the 30 T cell receptor beta chains below, sequenced in a study of cytomegalovirus exposure and HLA in healthy donors. A multiplex PCR was run with 60 Vbeta primers and 13 Jbeta primers. Method: immunoSEQ multiplex PCR; TCRdb's copy keeps in-frame clones and lacks some. The repertoire table contains over 30,000 clones. The sequencing sample was made of PBMCs. The receptor source for this set is a man in his forties in good health and CMV-seronegative.

The chain has TRBV7-9 and TRBJ2-7; 11 bases are a match to TRBD2. The germline gives CDR1 SEHNR, CDR2 FQNEAQ (reference sequence). The V segment lost 5 bases and the J segment 6 bases; nucleotides outside the gene matches: 6. The CDR3 is made up of 14 amino acids. CDR3 nucleotides: TGTGCCAGCAGCCAACTAGCGGGAGCGGGCGAGCAGTACTTC. It codes for CASSQLAGAGEQYF.

The gene calls are TRBV7-9 and TRBJ1-1; possibly TRBD1 for D (6 bases). The CDR3 runs to 15 residues. V gave up 5 bases and J gave up 0 bases, with 13 bases separating them. Germline values: CDR1 SEHNR, CDR2 FQNEAQ (reference sequence). CDR3 nucleotide sequence: TGTGCCAGCAGCCCAAGGGGGATAATGAACACTGAAGCTTTCTTT. This codes for CASSPRGIMNTEAFF.

The chain is built from TRBV19 and TRBJ1-1; D remains unclear. This CDR3 comprises 12 residues. V was cut by 5 bases and J by 1 base, with 5 bases left in between. CDR1 and CDR2 from the germline V gene are LNHDA and SQIVND (reference sequence). CDR3 residues: CASSPRNTEAFF. CDR3 in DNA: TGTGCCAGTAGTCCCCGGAACACTGAAGCTTTCTTT.

The chain combines TRBV19 with TRBJ2-1; the match to TRBD2 covers 9 bases. From germline, CDR1 is LNHDA and CDR2 SQIVND (reference sequence). Germline trimming cut 6 bases from V and 9 bases from J; bases unmatched to any gene: 12. This CDR3 is 15 amino acids long. The CDR3 here is CASRAGSGSQGEQFF. The CDR3 nucleotides are TGTGCCAGTAGGGCGGGTAGCGGGAGCCAAGGTGAGCAGTTCTTC.

The chain recombines TRBV7-2 with TRBJ2-7, with no clear D. Trimming left V 5 bases short and J 2 bases short, with 16 bases between. Germline V lookup: CDR1 SGHTA, CDR2 FQGNSA. The CDR3 is made up of 15 amino acids. DNA of the CDR3: TGTGCCAGCAGCCCAACCCGTGAATCTACCTACGAGCAGTACTTC. As protein: CASSPTRESTYEQYF. Complete variable domain (other parts from reference TRBV7-2 and TRBJ2-7): GAGVSQSPSNKVTEKGKDVELRCDPISGHTALYWYRQSLGQGLEFLIYFQGNSAPDKSGLPSDRFSAERTGGSVSTLTIQRTQQEDSAVYLCASSPTRESTYEQYFGPGTRLTVT.

The rearrangement uses TRBV7-8 and TRBJ2-1; D is ambiguous. CDR1 and CDR2 from the germline V gene are SGHVS and FQNEAQ. V dropped 1 base and J dropped 5 bases, with 6 bases sitting between them. CDR3 size: 13 residues. The CDR3 DNA sequence: TGTGCCAGCAGCTTAGACAGTGACAATGAGCAGTTCTTC. It is translated as CASSLDSDNEQFF.

This chain links TRBV29-1 with TRBJ1-2, with D perhaps TRBD1 (6 bases). The CDR3 is 13 amino acids. Germline loops: CDR1 SQVTM, CDR2 ANQGSEA. V shed 0 bases and J shed 8 bases, with 13 bases lying between them. The CDR3 spells CSVEEHRAGGYTF. As DNA, the CDR3 is TGCAGCGTTGAAGAGCACAGGGCGGGCGGCTACACCTTC.

The chain has TRBV30 and TRBJ1-1, with TRBD1 matching over 8 bases. The CDR3 is 14 residues long. Germline trimming cut 1 base from V and 0 bases from J; bases unmatched to any gene: 1. CDR1 is GTSNPN, CDR2 SVGIG, per germline (reference sequence). This chain's CDR3 is CAWSAGQVNTEAFF. CDR3 bases: TGTGCCTGGAGTGCGGGACAGGTGAACACTGAAGCTTTCTTT.

This sequence joins TRBV7-8 and TRBJ1-2, with 7 nucleotides matching TRBD1. This CDR3 contains 14 residues. Per germline, CDR1 SGHVS and CDR2 FQNEAQ. J gave up 1 base and V 5 bases, and 4 bases lay outside the gene matches. The chain's CDR3 is CASSAGDSNYGYTF. CDR3 nucleotide sequence: TGTGCCAGCAGCGCAGGGGACAGTAACTATGGCTACACCTTC.

This chain joins TRBV19 and TRBJ1-2; 9 bases line up with TRBD1. J lost 6 bases, V lost 8 bases, and 4 bases had no gene match. The germline V gene has CDR1 LNHDA and CDR2 SQIVND (reference sequence). This CDR3 contains 12 residues. The chain's CDR3 is CASFTGGHGYTF. The CDR3 bases are TGTGCCAGTTTTACAGGGGGCCATGGCTACACCTTC.

This rearrangement joins TRBV7-3 to TRBJ1-1; D is undetermined. CDR3 length: 14 amino acids. CDR1 and CDR2 (germline): SGHTA, FQGTGA. Trimming pared 2 bases from V and 1 base from J, leaving 8 bases between. The CDR3 region is CASSLGQPNTEAFF. The CDR3 bases are TGTGCCAGCAGCTTAGGGCAGCCGAACACTGAAGCTTTCTTT.

The rearrangement uses TRBV30 and TRBJ1-2; D gene unclear. The length of the CDR3 is 13 residues. Trimming cost V 4 bases and J 2 bases, with 11 bases left between them. CDR1 is GTSNPN and CDR2 is SVGIG in the germline V gene (reference sequence). This chain's CDR3 is CAWNTERNYGYTF. CDR3 sequence (DNA): TGTGCCTGGAATACAGAGAGAAACTATGGCTACACCTTC.

The rearrangement uses TRBV5-1 and TRBJ1-1; D is perhaps TRBD1 (5 bases). Trimming took 0 bases from V and 1 from J, leaving 10 bases between them. Germline assignment: CDR1 SGHRS and CDR2 YFSETQ. This CDR3 is 15 amino acids long. CDR3 residues: CASSLASQGNTEAFF. DNA of the CDR3: TGCGCCAGCAGCTTGGCCAGTCAGGGGAACACTGAAGCTTTCTTT.

The chain uses TRBV2 and TRBJ2-7; 8 nucleotides align to TRBD2. V shed 2 bases, J shed 2 bases, and the junction held 5 bases outside the gene matches. The CDR3 has 15 residues. Looked up from germline, CDR1 is SNHLY and CDR2 is FYNNEI. CDR3 loop: CASSERGRGAYEQYF. The CDR3 DNA follows: TGTGCCAGCAGTGAAAGAGGGCGGGGGGCCTACGAGCAGTACTTC.

The chain uses TRBV7-9 and TRBJ2-1; 7 bases fit TRBD1. The CDR3 totals 15 residues. V shed 1 base and J 2 bases; nucleotides not matched to a gene: 2. CDR1 is SEHNR, CDR2 FQNEAQ, per germline (reference sequence). The CDR3 DNA reads as TGTGCCAGCAGCTTAGACGGACAGGCCTACAATGAGCAGTTCTTC. This encodes CASSLDGQAYNEQFF.

This chain joins TRBV7-2 and TRBJ2-5; D gene unclear. The end of the DNA fits TRBJ2-7 better, so the J call may be wrong. This CDR3 region has 12 residues. Germline values: CDR1 SGHTA, CDR2 FQGNSA. The CDR3 is CASSPTHYEQYF. The CDR3 DNA is TGTGCCAGCAGCCCGACCCACTACGAGCAGTACTTC.

The chain has TRBV4-1 and TRBJ1-2, with D tentatively TRBD1 (6 bases). The V end was cut by 2 bases, the J end by 4 bases, with 8 bases between. Germline CDR1 MGHRA, CDR2 YSYEKL. CDR3 size: 13 residues. DNA of the CDR3: TGCGCCAGCAGCCAACAGGGGATCTATGGCTACACCTTC. Translated, it gives CASSQQGIYGYTF.

The chain combines TRBV4-3 with TRBJ1-2; TRBD1 matches at 9 bases. Germline V gene lookup returns CDR1 LGHNA and CDR2 YSLEER. The length of the CDR3 is 17 residues. Germline trimming cut 4 bases from V and 4 bases from J; bases unmatched to any gene: 13. Here the CDR3 reads CASSRSGDREKPYGYTF. The CDR3 region has the DNA TGCGCCAGCAGCCGATCGGGGGACAGGGAAAAGCCCTATGGCTACACCTTC.

In DNA form, the CDR3 reads TGTGCCAGCAGTCGTACCGGACAGGGGGCTTTCGGGGAGCTGTTTTTT. Its translation: CASSRTGQGAFGELFF. V and J are TRBV6-6 and TRBJ2-2; 11 bases line up with TRBD1. The CDR3 runs 16 residues. The germline CDR1 and CDR2 sequences are MNHNY and SVGAGI (reference sequence). The ends lost 5 bases at V and 7 bases at J; junction bases unmatched: 9.

The chain uses TRBV4-2 and TRBJ2-3, with a weak D call TRBD2 (5 bases). V was shortened by 0 bases and J by 1 base, with 8 bases between the two germline ends. This CDR3 contains 15 residues. Germline assignment: CDR1 LGHNA and CDR2 YNFKEQ. Written as DNA, the CDR3 is TGTGCCAGCAGCCAAGACCTTAGCGGCACAGATACGCAGTATTTT. It translates to CASSQDLSGTDTQYF.

The V gene is TRBV30, the J gene TRBJ2-7; D not resolved. CDR1 is GTSNPN, CDR2 SVGIG, per germline (reference sequence). V shed 5 bases and J shed 3 bases, with 8 bases lying between them. This CDR3 is 11 amino acids long. The CDR3 region is CAWSTFYEQYF. In DNA, the CDR3 is TGTGCCTGGTCTACCTTCTACGAGCAGTACTTC.

The chain couples TRBV18 to TRBJ2-5; 7 bases map to TRBD1. CDR3 length: 15 amino acids. Trimming at V came to 1 base and at J to 1 base, leaving 3 bases not matched to a gene. In germline, CDR1 is KGHSH, CDR2 LQKENI. In DNA, the CDR3 is TGTGCCAGCTCACCACGACAGGGCCTCCAAGAGACCCAGTACTTC. This gives the protein CASSPRQGLQETQYF.

The gene calls are TRBV18 and TRBJ1-1; 8 positions match TRBD1. The germline V gene has CDR1 KGHSH and CDR2 LQKENI. V gave up 2 bases and J gave up 6 bases; unmatched junction bases: 2. CDR3 length equals 13 residues. The CDR3 protein is CASSPDRGSEAFF. Written as DNA, the CDR3 is TGTGCCAGCTCACCAGACAGGGGCTCTGAAGCTTTCTTT.

The J gene is TRBJ2-1, the V gene TRBV11-2, with 8 nucleotides matching TRBD1. Per the germline V gene, CDR1 is SGHAT and CDR2 is FQNNGV. V lost 5 bases and J lost 9; bases outside the gene matches: 9. CDR3 size: 14 residues. CDR3 region: CASSPPPGGGEQFF. DNA for the CDR3: TGTGCCAGCAGCCCACCCCCAGGGGGCGGTGAGCAGTTCTTC.

The rearrangement joins TRBV12-5 to TRBJ2-5; the D gene is possibly TRBD2 (5 bases). V gave up 0 bases and J gave up 4 bases, with 12 bases separating them. CDR1 and CDR2 (germline): LGHNT, FRNRAP. The CDR3 has 15 amino acids. The CDR3 region is CASGLVQRAGETQYF. As DNA, the CDR3 is TGTGCTAGTGGTTTGGTACAAAGGGCGGGAGAGACCCAGTACTTC.

The chain couples TRBV4-2 to TRBJ1-6; no definite D call. This CDR3 is 15 amino acids long. Germline values: CDR1 LGHNA, CDR2 YNFKEQ. V lost 0 bases, J lost 8 bases, and 11 bases lay in between. The CDR3 bases are TGTGCCAGCAGCCAAGATGGCCTGCTCGATTCACCCCTCCACTTT. It translates to CASSQDGLLDSPLHF.

The chain combines TRBV7-9 with TRBJ2-5; 7 positions match TRBD2. V shed 1 base and J 3 bases; nucleotides not matched to a gene: 2. There are 14 residues in the CDR3. The V gene's germline CDR1 is SEHNR and CDR2 FQNEAQ (reference sequence). CDR3 nucleotides: TGTGCCAGCAGCTTAGGCCTAGCGGAAGAGACCCAGTACTTC. Protein sequence: CASSLGLAEETQYF.

The rearrangement links TRBV6-5 to TRBJ1-2; weak D call: TRBD1 (6 bases). This CDR3 has 15 amino acids. Germline lookup yields CDR1 MNHEY and CDR2 SVGAGI. V was cut by 6 bases and J by 4 bases, with 18 bases left in between. The CDR3 sequence: CASSRDRGNSYGYTF. In DNA form, the CDR3 reads TGTGCCAGCAGCCGGGATAGGGGGAACAGCTATGGCTACACCTTC.

The CDR3 DNA reads as TGTGCCAGCTCGGGGGGCGTCTACGAGCAGTACTTC. Its protein product is CASSGGVYEQYF. The V call is TRBV6-6, the J call TRBJ2-7; a weak D match, TRBD2 (7 bases). The ends were cut back, 8 bases at V and 3 bases at J, with 11 bases in the middle. The CDR3 totals 12 residues. Germline CDR1 reads MNHNY; CDR2 reads SVGAGI (reference sequence).

The chain uses TRBV19 and TRBJ2-1; a weak D match, TRBD2 (6 bases). The CDR3 sequence is 15 residues long. The germline gives CDR1 LNHDA, CDR2 SQIVND (reference sequence). The V and J ends lost 6 bases and 7 bases respectively, with 19 bases between them. The CDR3 DNA reads as TGTGCCAGTAGGGGTGGGGCGGGAAATGGGAATGAGCAGTTCTTC. Amino acid sequence: CASRGGAGNGNEQFF. Full variable domain (missing parts from reference TRBV19 and TRBJ2-1): DGGITQSPKYLFRKEGQNVTLSCEQNLNHDAMYWYRQDPGQGLRLIYYSQIVNDFQKGDIAEGYSVSREKKESFPLTVTSAQKNPTAFYLCASRGGAGNGNEQFFGPGTRLTVL.